This entry lists 23 T cell receptor beta chains sequenced from one sample in a study of regulatory T cells in long-lasting Graves disease. Regarding time point: newly diagnosed GD, antithyroid drugs for less than 3 months. Generation of the TCR library employed RNA extracted from PBMCs. Relying on iRepertoire HTBI primers and Arm-PCR of CDR3 regions, the team built TCR beta libraries. TCRdb re-called the multiplex PCR reads through MiXCR, storing one row per CDR3 protein. The data contain hundreds of thousands of distinct CDR3 sequences, around 15% of them singletons. Here the sequenced sample was peripheral blood mononuclear cells (PBMCs), taken at new diagnosis, from a patient treated with antithyroid drugs. These receptors all stem from a female donor with Graves disease.

The table lists this clonotype with many counts. J is TRBJ1-1 and V is TRBV4-1, with D unclear. CDR1 MGHRA and CDR2 YSYEKL come from the germline V gene. The CDR3 sequence is 12 residues long. Deletions cut 1 base from V and 7 bases from J, with 7 bases between. This chain's CDR3 is CASSQVRGEAFF. The CDR3 nucleotides read TGCGCCAGCAGCCAAGTCCGGGGTGAAGCTTTCTTT.

This CDR3 is CASSSTSGALSTDTQYF. Written as DNA, the CDR3 is TGTGCCAGCAGCTCGACTAGCGGGGCTCTTAGCACAGATACGCAGTATTTT. The genes are TRBV11-2 and TRBJ2-3; 11 nucleotides align to TRBD2. Germline V gene lookup returns CDR1 SGHAT and CDR2 FQNNGV. There are 17 residues in the CDR3. Unmatched junction bases numbered 6, after V lost 4 bases and J lost 0 bases.

This clonotype has a handful of counts. This may be a read error: a much more frequent sequence differs by one nucleotide. This rearrangement joins TRBV20-1 to TRBJ2-1, with 7 bases fitting TRBD2. The CDR3 is made up of 15 amino acids. Per the germline V gene, CDR1 is DFQATT and CDR2 is SNEGSKA (reference sequence). The CDR3 sequence: CSARGVGGAYTEQFF. CDR3 coding DNA: TGCAGTGCTAGGGGGGTGGGAGGGGCCTACACTGAGCAGTTCTTC.

The sample holds many counts of this clonotype. The chain couples TRBV7-6 to TRBJ2-7; no firm D call. The germline CDR1 and CDR2 sequences are SGHVS and FNYEAQ. The CDR3 consists of 12 residues. The V and J ends lost 5 bases and 4 bases respectively, with 9 bases between them. The CDR3 region is CASSPYTYEQYF. CDR3 in DNA: TGTGCCAGCAGCCCTTATACTTACGAGCAGTACTTC. Variable domain in full (rest from reference TRBV7-6 and TRBJ2-7): GAGVSQSPRYKVTKRGQDVALRCDPISGHVSLYWYRQALGQGPEFLTYFNYEAQQDKSGLPNDRFSAERPEGSISTLTIQRTEQRDSAMYRCASSPYTYEQYFGPGTRLTVT.

This clonotype came up many times. This rearrangement joins TRBV7-3 to TRBJ1-1; possibly TRBD1 for D (6 bases). Per the germline V gene, CDR1 is SGHTA and CDR2 is FQGTGA. With 2 bases removed from V and 0 bases from J, the gap between germline ends came to 10 bases. This CDR3 region has 15 residues. The CDR3, as DNA: TGTGCCAGCAGCTTAGGGGGGCCCCTGAACACTGAAGCTTTCTTT. This translates into CASSLGGPLNTEAFF.

This clonotype was detected ten times or more. This chain joins TRBV7-2 and TRBJ1-6; D is perhaps TRBD1 (6 bases). Germline loops: CDR1 SGHTA, CDR2 FQGNSA. The CDR3 has 14 residues. Trimming pared 3 bases from V and 7 bases from J, leaving 10 bases between. The CDR3 protein is CASSLDSQNSPLHF. Written as DNA, the CDR3 is TGTGCCAGCAGCTTGGACAGCCAAAATTCACCCCTCCACTTT. The full variable domain, rest sourced from reference TRBV7-2 and TRBJ1-6, is GAGVSQSPSNKVTEKGKDVELRCDPISGHTALYWYRQSLGQGLEFLIYFQGNSAPDKSGLPSDRFSAERTGGSVSTLTIQRTQQEDSAVYLCASSLDSQNSPLHFGNGTRLTVT.

This clonotype came up many times. The chain recombines TRBV3-1 with TRBJ2-7; 10 bases are a match to TRBD1. Germline CDR1 reads LGHDT; CDR2 reads YNNKEL (reference sequence). This CDR3 comprises 15 residues. Germline trimming cut 4 bases from V and 5 bases from J; bases unmatched to any gene: 8. The CDR3 DNA sequence: TGTGCCAGCAGCCGACGACAGGGGGCGTCCCACGAGCAGTACTTC. Translated: CASSRRQGASHEQYF.

V is TRBV20-1 and J is TRBJ2-2; perhaps TRBD1 as D (6 bases). Germline assignment: CDR1 DFQATT and CDR2 SNEGSKA (reference sequence). The V end was cut by 0 bases, the J end by 4 bases, with 12 bases between. The length of the CDR3 is 15 residues. The CDR3 reads CSAREPTGSTGELFF. The DNA for the CDR3 is TGCAGTGCTAGAGAGCCTACAGGGTCCACCGGGGAGCTGTTTTTT.

At least ten counts were recorded for this clonotype. The V gene is TRBV28, the J gene TRBJ1-2; the match to TRBD1 covers 9 bases. The CDR3 totals 14 residues. V shed 2 bases, J shed 6 bases, and the junction held 4 bases outside the gene matches. Germline V gives CDR1 MDHEN, CDR2 SYDVKM. CDR3 sequence reads: CASSLRTGADGYTF. Written as DNA, the CDR3 is TGTGCCAGCAGTTTACGGACAGGGGCGGATGGCTACACCTTC.

This clonotype was recorded many times. This chain connects TRBV13 to TRBJ2-1; 8 bases map to TRBD2. Germline V gives CDR1 PRHDT, CDR2 FYEKMQ (reference sequence). With V trimmed by 5 bases and J by 2 bases, 8 bases remained unmatched. CDR3 size: 16 residues. The CDR3 region has the DNA TGTGCCAGCAGCCCCCGGACTAGCCCCACCTACAATGAGCAGTTCTTC. The encoded protein is CASSPRTSPTYNEQFF. Looking up the rest from reference TRBV13 and TRBJ2-1 gives the full variable domain: AAGVIQSPRHLIKEKRETATLKCYPIPRHDTVYWYQQGPGQDPQFLISFYEKMQSDKGSIPDRFSAQQFSDYHSELNMSSLELGDSALYFCASSPRTSPTYNEQFFGPGTRLTVL.

This clonotype has at least ten counts. The chain carries TRBV7-3 and TRBJ2-2; a possible D gene is TRBD1 (5 bases). CDR3 length: 18 amino acids. Looked up from germline, CDR1 is SGHTA and CDR2 is FQGTGA. Trimming left V 5 bases short and J 1 base short, with 20 bases between. The CDR3 is CASSPAPVDRWNTGELFF. The DNA for the CDR3 is TGTGCCAGCAGCCCAGCCCCTGTTGACAGATGGAACACCGGGGAGCTGTTTTTT.

The table lists this clonotype with a few counts. The chain uses TRBV5-4 and TRBJ2-1; D call uncertain. This CDR3 comprises 14 residues. Trimming left V 4 bases short and J 6 bases short, with 14 bases between. CDR1 and CDR2 from the germline V gene are SGHNT and YYREEE (reference sequence). CDR3 residues: CASSPALPGNEQFF. As DNA, the CDR3 is TGTGCCAGCAGCCCGGCCCTTCCGGGCAATGAGCAGTTCTTC.

In its sample, this clonotype was seen many times. The chain links TRBV28 to TRBJ2-4, with 11 bases matching TRBD2. V lost 5 bases and J lost 6; bases outside the gene matches: 6. CDR1 is MDHEN, CDR2 SYDVKM, per germline. The CDR3 contains 15 residues. This CDR3 is CASSDTSGGTNIQYF. The CDR3 nucleotides read TGTGCCAGCAGTGATACTAGCGGGGGAACAAACATTCAGTACTTC. Filled out from reference TRBV28 and TRBJ2-4, the complete variable domain reads DVKVTQSSRYLVKRTGEKVFLECVQDMDHENMFWYRQDPGLGLRLIYFSYDVKMKEKGDIPEGYSVSREKKERFSLILESASTNQTSMYLCASSDTSGGTNIQYFGAGTRLSVL.

This clonotype occurred many times. V and J are TRBV6-5 and TRBJ2-1; the D gene is possibly TRBD2 (6 bases). This CDR3 has 15 residues. CDR1 is MNHEY, CDR2 SVGAGI, per germline. The ends were cut back, 4 bases at V and 2 bases at J, with 12 bases in the middle. The CDR3 coding sequence is TGTGCCAGCAGTTCCATCCGACTAGCCTACAATGAGCAGTTCTTC. Its translation: CASSSIRLAYNEQFF.

A word on this clonotype: This may come from a read error, since a much larger clone is one base off. The chain uses TRBV20-1 and TRBJ2-7; tentatively, D is TRBD1 or TRBD2 (6 bases each). The CDR3 spans 15 residues. V dropped 5 bases and J dropped 2 bases, with 19 bases sitting between them. Germline V gene lookup returns CDR1 DFQATT and CDR2 SNEGSKA (reference sequence). CDR3 sequence (DNA): TGCAGTGCTCGTTTTACAGGGAGGAGCCCCTACGAGCAGTACTTC. This sequence encodes CSARFTGRSPYEQYF.

This clonotype was counted ten times or more. The rearrangement uses TRBV9 and TRBJ2-1; 7 bases map to TRBD2. V lost 2 bases to trimming and J lost 9 bases; unmatched junction nucleotides: 11. The CDR3 totals 15 residues. CDR1 SGDLS and CDR2 YYNGEE come from the germline V gene. The DNA of the CDR3 is TGTGCCAGCAGCGTCCAGTTGGGGGGGATATTTGAGCAGTTCTTC. It encodes CASSVQLGGIFEQFF. The whole variable domain, filled in from reference TRBV9 and TRBJ2-1, reads DSGVTQTPKHLITATGQRVTLRCSPRSGDLSVYWYQQSLDQGLQFLIQYYNGEERAKGNILERFSAQQFPDLHSELNLSSLELGDSALYFCASSVQLGGIFEQFFGPGTRLTVL.

This clonotype was counted many times. V and J are TRBV4-2 and TRBJ2-3; 11 bases match TRBD2. The CDR3 consists of 15 residues. V was clipped by 0 bases and J by 4 bases; unmatched bases: 0. Germline values: CDR1 LGHNA, CDR2 YNFKEQ. CDR3 in amino acids: CASSQDSGGADTQYF. The DNA of the CDR3 is TGTGCCAGCAGCCAAGATAGCGGGGGGGCAGATACGCAGTATTTT.

The V and J genes are TRBV5-1 and TRBJ2-7, with D perhaps matching TRBD1 or TRBD2 (6 bases each). CDR1 is SGHRS and CDR2 is YFSETQ in the germline V gene. V lost 4 bases, J lost 7 bases, and 15 bases lay in between. The length of the CDR3 is 13 residues. CDR3 in amino acids: CASSMVGGREQYF. CDR3 nucleotides: TGCGCCAGCAGCATGGTCGGGGGCCGGGAGCAGTACTTC.

In its sample, this clonotype was seen many times. V usage is TRBV2 and J usage is TRBJ1-4; unclear D gene. The V end lost 8 bases, the J end lost 2 bases, and 12 bases lay between the germline ends. The CDR3 sequence is 14 residues long. From germline, CDR1 is SNHLY and CDR2 FYNNEI. Here the CDR3 DNA reads TGTGCCAGCGGGCAGGAAATGACTAATGAAAAACTGTTTTTT. Translating it yields CASGQEMTNEKLFF.

This clonotype was seen a handful of times. The chain couples TRBV19 to TRBJ2-7, with D maybe TRBD2 (5 bases). CDR1 LNHDA and CDR2 SQIVND come from the germline V gene (reference sequence). Trimming pared 6 bases from V and 0 bases from J, leaving 15 bases between. The CDR3 length is 15 residues. The CDR3 loop reads CASRGAATSSYEQYF. DNA for the CDR3: TGTGCCAGTAGGGGAGCGGCCACAAGCTCCTACGAGCAGTACTTC.

This clonotype was counted at least ten times. The chain couples TRBV4-1 to TRBJ1-1; D uncertain. CDR3 length equals 15 residues. Per the germline V gene, CDR1 is MGHRA and CDR2 is YSYEKL. V was cut by 3 bases and J by 3 bases, with 14 bases left in between. The DNA for the CDR3 is TGCGCCAGCAGCCACCCGGGAGGTAGGGACACTGAAGCTTTCTTT. Translation: CASSHPGGRDTEAFF.

Only a few counts were recorded for this clonotype. The CDR3 nucleotides read TGTGCCAGCAGCTTATTCGGTCGGGGGAAAAACACCATATATTTT. Translating it yields CASSLFGRGKNTIYF. This chain uses TRBV13 with TRBJ1-3, with D possibly matching TRBD1 (5 bases). The V gene lost 2 bases and the J gene lost 6 bases, with 14 bases spanning the gap. This CDR3 region has 15 residues. The germline V gene encodes CDR1 PRHDT and CDR2 FYEKMQ (reference sequence).

This clonotype was picked up a small number of times. The V gene is TRBV11-2, the J gene TRBJ2-5; TRBD2 might be the D (5 bases). This CDR3 region has 16 residues. Deletions cut 3 bases from V and 4 bases from J, with 18 bases between. Per the germline V gene, CDR1 is SGHAT and CDR2 is FQNNGV. CDR3 nucleotide sequence: TGTGCCAGCAGCTTGGATATTAGCGAGTATTCAGAGACCCAGTACTTC. It yields the protein CASSLDISEYSETQYF.